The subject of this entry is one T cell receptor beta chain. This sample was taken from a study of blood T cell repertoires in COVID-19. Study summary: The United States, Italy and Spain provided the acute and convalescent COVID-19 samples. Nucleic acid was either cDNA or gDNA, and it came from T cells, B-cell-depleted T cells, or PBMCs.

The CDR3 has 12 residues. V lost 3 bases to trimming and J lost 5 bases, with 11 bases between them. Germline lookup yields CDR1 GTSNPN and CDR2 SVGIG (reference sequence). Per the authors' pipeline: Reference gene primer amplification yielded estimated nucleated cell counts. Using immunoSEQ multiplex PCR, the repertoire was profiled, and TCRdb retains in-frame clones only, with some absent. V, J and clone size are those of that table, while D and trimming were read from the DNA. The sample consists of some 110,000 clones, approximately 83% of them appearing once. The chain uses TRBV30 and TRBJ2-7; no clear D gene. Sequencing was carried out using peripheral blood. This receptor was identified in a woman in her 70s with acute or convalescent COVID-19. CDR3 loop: CAWSPFVNEQYF. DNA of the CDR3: TGTGCCTGGAGCCCGTTTGTTAACGAGCAGTACTTC.